This T cell receptor beta chain was identified during a study of OX40 agonist ivuxolimab in advanced cancers. The V end lost 2 bases, the J end lost 4 bases, and 9 bases lay between the germline ends. Per the germline V gene, CDR1 is SGDLS and CDR2 is YYNGEE. The CDR3 loop spans 13 amino acids. Profiling relied on immunoSEQ multiplex PCR, and the TCRdb table lists in-frame clones only, not all of them. The sample yields 70,000 or so clones, more than 75% seen once. The chain combines TRBV9 with TRBJ1-1; D gene ambiguous. Sample: CD4+ or CD8+ T cells sorted from blood, taken in a trial of the OX40 agonist ivuxolimab. The receptor comes from an adult with an advanced solid tumor such as melanoma, head and neck, liver or kidney cancer. CDR3 sequence reads: CASSVQGFTEAFF. Here the CDR3 DNA reads TGTGCCAGCAGCGTCCAAGGGTTCACTGAAGCTTTCTTT.